This TCR beta chain was sequenced for a study of OX40 agonist ivuxolimab in advanced cancers. This CDR3 has 19 residues. V dropped 4 bases and J dropped 4 bases, with 28 bases sitting between them. Germline V gene sequence: CDR1 MDHEN, CDR2 SYDVKM. Clones were sequenced by immunoSEQ multiplex PCR, and TCRdb holds only the in-frame ones, with some missing. The table records about 76,000 clones, 65% to 90% of them present only once. The source was CD4+ or CD8+ T cells sorted from blood, collected in a trial of the OX40 agonist ivuxolimab. This TCR was recovered from an adult with an advanced solid tumor such as melanoma, head and neck, liver or kidney cancer. The genes are TRBV28 and TRBJ1-2, with D perhaps matching TRBD1 (6 bases). The DNA of the CDR3 is TGTGCCAGCAGTTACCCCCGGTGGACAGTGGCTAGGGGAGTCTATGGCTACACCTTC. It encodes CASSYPRWTVARGVYGYTF.